Listed here is a single T cell receptor (beta chain). The data were obtained in a study of blood T cell repertoires in COVID-19. The overall study: Acute and convalescent COVID-19 specimens originated in the United States, Italy and Spain. The analysed material was cDNA or gDNA that came from T cells, B-cell-depleted T cells, or PBMCs.

The CDR3 spans 18 residues. Trimming removed 6 bases from V and 4 bases from J; junction bases left unmatched: 12. CDR1 and CDR2 from the germline V gene are MNHEY and SMNVEV (reference sequence). Original processing methods: Amplified reference gene primers provided the basis for estimating nucleated cell counts. TCRdb keeps only in-frame clones here, not all; method: immunoSEQ multiplex PCR. From that table come the V and J calls and clone size; the DNA was used to work out D and trimming. The table lists about 120,000 clones, roughly 85% of them singletons. The receptor's source is a man older than 75 with acute or convalescent COVID-19. The chain uses TRBV27 and TRBJ2-7, with 16 bases identical to TRBD2. The material sequenced was peripheral blood. CDR3 DNA: TGTGCCAGCAGAGCAAAGCCGGGACTAGCGGGGGGGCCGTACGAGCAGTACTTC. This translates into CASRAKPGLAGGPYEQYF.